What follows are 4 T cell receptor beta chains derived from one specimen sequenced in a study of T-cell memory formation after mild COVID-19. Each CDR3 protein gets one entry after TCRdb re-called the 5' RACE reads with MiXCR. In the table there are hundreds of thousands of distinct CDR3 sequences, less than 25% of which are singletons. Sequences were obtained from PBMCs or a T cell subset sorted from them (not recorded which). The receptors derive from an adult woman who had mild COVID-19 (a few samples of this study predate the infection). Cell type and time point are not known.

V gene TRBV6-5 combines with J gene TRBJ2-1; 7 positions agree with TRBD1. Germline V gene data show CDR1 as MNHEY and CDR2 as SVGAGI. CDR3 size: 16 residues. The V gene end was trimmed by 0 bases and the J gene end by 1 base; junction bases not matched to a gene: 3. CDR3 nucleotide sequence: TGTGCCAGCAGTTACTCCGGGACAGATTCCTACAATGAGCAGTTCTTC. Protein: CASSYSGTDSYNEQFF.

This clonotype has only a few counts. The gene calls are TRBV12-3 or TRBV12-4 and TRBJ2-3; D is perhaps TRBD1 (6 bases). The CDR3 spans 15 residues. With 1 base removed from V and 2 bases from J, the gap between germline ends came to 10 bases. The CDR3 region is CASSLGGHYTDTQYF. For the CDR3, the DNA is TGTGCCAGCAGTTTAGGGGGACACTACACAGATACGCAGTATTTT.

This clonotype occurred many times. The chain uses TRBV7-8 and TRBJ2-7, with D unclear. This CDR3 has 15 residues. The V gene's germline CDR1 is SGHVS and CDR2 FQNEAQ. V dropped 2 bases and J dropped 2 bases, with 13 bases sitting between them. In DNA, the CDR3 is TGTGCCAGCAGCTTACGGCAGGAATCTCCCTACGAGCAGTACTTC. This encodes CASSLRQESPYEQYF.

V gene TRBV20-1 combines with J gene TRBJ2-5; D could derive from TRBD1 or TRBD2 (7 bases each). CDR1 DFQATT and CDR2 SNEGSKA come from the germline V gene (reference sequence). The CDR3 runs 16 residues. The V end was cut by 3 bases, the J end by 4 bases, with 21 bases between. CDR3 in DNA: TGCAGTGCTAGGGGGGGGACAGTTAGGGAACGAGAGACCCAGTACTTC. It yields the protein CSARGGTVRERETQYF.